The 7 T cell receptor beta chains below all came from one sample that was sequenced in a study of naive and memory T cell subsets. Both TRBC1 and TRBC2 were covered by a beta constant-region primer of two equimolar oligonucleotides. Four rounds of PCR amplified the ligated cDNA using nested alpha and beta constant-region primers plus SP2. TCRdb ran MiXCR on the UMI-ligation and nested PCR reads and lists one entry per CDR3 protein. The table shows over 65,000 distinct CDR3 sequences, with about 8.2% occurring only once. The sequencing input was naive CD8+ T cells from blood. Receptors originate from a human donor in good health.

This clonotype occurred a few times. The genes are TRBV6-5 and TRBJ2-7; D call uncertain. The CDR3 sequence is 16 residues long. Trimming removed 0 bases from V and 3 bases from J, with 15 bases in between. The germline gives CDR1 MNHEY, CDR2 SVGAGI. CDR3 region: CASSYSMLDRSYEQYF. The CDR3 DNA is TGTGCCAGCAGTTACTCGATGTTGGACCGTAGCTACGAGCAGTACTTC.

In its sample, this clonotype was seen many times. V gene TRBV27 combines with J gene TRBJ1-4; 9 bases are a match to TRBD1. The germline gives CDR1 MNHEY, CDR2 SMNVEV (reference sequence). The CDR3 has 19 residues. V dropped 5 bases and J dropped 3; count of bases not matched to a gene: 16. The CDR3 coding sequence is TGTGCCAGCAGTCCCCTAAGGACAGGGGCACTAGGGCCTAATGAAAAACTGTTTTTT. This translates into CASSPLRTGALGPNEKLFF. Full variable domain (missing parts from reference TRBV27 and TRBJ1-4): EAQVTQNPRYLITVTGKKLTVTCSQNMNHEYMSWYRQDPGLGLRQIYYSMNVEVTDKGDVPEGYKVSRKEKRNFPLILESPSPNQTSLYFCASSPLRTGALGPNEKLFFGSGTQLSVL.

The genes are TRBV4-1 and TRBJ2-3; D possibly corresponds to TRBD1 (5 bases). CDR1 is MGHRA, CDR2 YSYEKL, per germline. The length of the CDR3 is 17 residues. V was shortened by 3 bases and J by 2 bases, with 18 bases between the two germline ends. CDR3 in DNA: TGCGCCAGCAGCCAGACAGTCCCTACTTCCTACACAGATACGCAGTATTTT. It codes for CASSQTVPTSYTDTQYF.

Written as DNA, the CDR3 is TGCAGTGCTTTGGACAGAGTGATACCCTACGAGCAGTACTTC. Protein product: CSALDRVIPYEQYF. V is TRBV20-1 and J is TRBJ2-7; TRBD1 might be the D (6 bases). Trimming cost V 5 bases and J 2 bases, with 16 bases left between them. The CDR3 contains 14 residues. CDR1 is DFQATT, CDR2 SNEGSKA, per germline (reference sequence).

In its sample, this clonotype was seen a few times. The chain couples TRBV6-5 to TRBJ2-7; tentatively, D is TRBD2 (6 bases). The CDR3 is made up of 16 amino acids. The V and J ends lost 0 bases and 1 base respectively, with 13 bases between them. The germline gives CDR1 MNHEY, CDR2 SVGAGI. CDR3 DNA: TGTGCCAGCAGTTACTCGAAGCTAGCGCCATCCTACGAGCAGTACTTC. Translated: CASSYSKLAPSYEQYF.

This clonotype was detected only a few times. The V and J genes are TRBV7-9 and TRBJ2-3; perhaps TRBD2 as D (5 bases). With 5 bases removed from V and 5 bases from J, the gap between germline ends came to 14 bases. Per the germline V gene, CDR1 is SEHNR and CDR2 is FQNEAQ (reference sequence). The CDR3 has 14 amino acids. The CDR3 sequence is CASSPETNQDTQYF. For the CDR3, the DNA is TGTGCCAGCAGCCCAGAGACTAACCAAGATACGCAGTATTTT.

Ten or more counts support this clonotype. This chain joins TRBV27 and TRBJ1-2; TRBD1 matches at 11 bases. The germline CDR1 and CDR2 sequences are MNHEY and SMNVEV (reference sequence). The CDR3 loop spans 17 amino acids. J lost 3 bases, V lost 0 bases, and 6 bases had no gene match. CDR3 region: CASSLSAGDRGDYGYTF. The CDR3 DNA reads TGTGCCAGCAGTTTATCCGCCGGGGACAGGGGGGACTATGGCTACACCTTC.